This paragraph reports one T cell receptor beta chain. The antigen is unknown. TCRdb passed the RT-PCR reads through MiXCR, listing each CDR3 protein once. The sample holds roughly 760,000 distinct CDR3 sequences, around 21% seen once. These data belong to a study of response to subunit inactivated influenza vaccine. Study conclusions and caveats: After each seasonal influenza vaccination, few new T cells are recruited, the authors suggested.

Sequences were derived from PBMCs from blood, sampled 5 days after vaccination. This sequence was found in a man in his fifties or sixties who received an inactivated influenza vaccine.

The CDR3 DNA is TGTGCCAGCAGTGAAGCTAATTGGGGGGCCGTTAGCACAGATACGCAGTATTTT. Residues: CASSEANWGAVSTDTQYF. The J gene is TRBJ2-3, the V gene TRBV6-1; D is possibly TRBD1 or TRBD2 (6 bases each). Germline values: CDR1 MNHNS, CDR2 SASEGT. Between the trimmed V and J ends, which lost 0 bases and 0 bases, there was a span of 16 bases. This CDR3 comprises 18 residues.